The 31 T cell receptor beta chains reported below all come from one sample, sequenced in a study of shared clonotypes between healthy human individuals. Only in-frame clones appear in the TCRdb table, and some are missing; sequencing was by immunoSEQ multiplex PCR. This table has approximately 500,000 clones, 90% to 96% appearing once. The sample was naive CD4+ T cells sorted from blood. The subset was: CD45RA+ positively selected. These TCRs come from a woman aged 25 to 39 in good health.

This chain uses TRBV10-1 with TRBJ2-7; D gene unclear. The V end was cut by 0 bases, the J end by 2 bases, with 11 bases between. The V gene's germline CDR1 is WNHNN and CDR2 SYGVQD (reference sequence). The CDR3 contains 15 residues. CDR3 nucleotides: TGCGCCAGCAGTGAGTCGCTGGGCCCGGCCTACGAGCAGTACTTC. Protein: CASSESLGPAYEQYF.

This clone is a singleton in its sample. CDR3 in amino acids: CASRQTAYGYTF. The CDR3 DNA reads TGCGCCAGCAGGCAAACAGCCTATGGCTACACCTTC. The gene calls are TRBV5-1 and TRBJ1-2; no reliable D call. The CDR3 totals 12 residues. In germline, CDR1 is SGHRS, CDR2 YFSETQ. Trimming shortened V by 5 bases and J by 4 bases, and 9 bases separated the two germline ends.

The chain links TRBV15 to TRBJ2-3; TRBD2 agrees at 12 bases. The length of the CDR3 is 17 residues. J was trimmed by 4 bases and V by 0 bases; bases with no gene match: 5. From germline, CDR1 is LNHNV and CDR2 YYDKDF (reference sequence). This CDR3 reads CATSRDRLAGAADTQYF. Written as DNA, the CDR3 is TGTGCCACCAGCAGAGATCGACTAGCGGGAGCCGCAGATACGCAGTATTTT.

The chain has TRBV7-6 and TRBJ2-3, with D unclear. V lost 4 bases and J lost 4, with 15 bases in between. CDR3 length equals 15 residues. Germline CDR1 is SGHVS and CDR2 is FNYEAQ. As DNA, the CDR3 is TGTGCCAGCAGCTCGTCCGGCTCCTCGGCAGATACGCAGTATTTT. This encodes CASSSSGSSADTQYF.

The DNA for the CDR3 is TGCGCCAGCAGCTTTGGACAGCGCGACACCGGGGAGCTGTTTTTT. Protein: CASSFGQRDTGELFF. The chain carries TRBV5-1 and TRBJ2-2; D might be TRBD1 (6 bases). CDR1 and CDR2 from the germline V gene are SGHRS and YFSETQ. CDR3 length: 15 residues. V was shortened by 2 bases and J by 3 bases, with 11 bases between the two germline ends.

The V call is TRBV11-2, the J call TRBJ2-3, with 7 bases aligning to TRBD2. This CDR3 comprises 15 residues. V shed 5 bases, J shed 0 bases, and the junction held 5 bases outside the gene matches. Germline V lookup: CDR1 SGHAT, CDR2 FQNNGV. The DNA of the CDR3 is TGTGCCAGCAGCCCCGTTAGCGGGAGCACAGATACGCAGTATTTT. Translation: CASSPVSGSTDTQYF.

The chain carries TRBV7-9 and TRBJ1-4; no clear D. The CDR3 sequence is 13 residues long. Germline CDR1 reads SEHNR; CDR2 reads FQNEAQ (reference sequence). The ends were cut back, 5 bases at V and 9 bases at J, with 13 bases in the middle. Written as DNA, the CDR3 is TGTGCCAGCAGCCCCCGGGCCCGTCAAAAACTGTTTTTT. Its translation is CASSPRARQKLFF. The complete variable domain, with remaining parts taken from reference TRBV7-9 and TRBJ1-4, reads DTGVSQNPRHKITKRGQNVTFRCDPISEHNRLYWYRQTLGQGPEFLTYFQNEAQLEKSRLLSDRFSAERPKGSFSTLEIQRTEQGDSAMYLCASSPRARQKLFFGSGTQLSVL.

This chain connects TRBV6-5 to TRBJ2-7; no firm D call. The CDR3 loop spans 14 amino acids. Germline V lookup: CDR1 MNHEY, CDR2 SVGAGI. The germline V and J ends were trimmed by 2 bases and 2 bases, with 10 bases remaining between them. The CDR3 here is CASSYGGVAYEQYF. The CDR3, as DNA: TGTGCCAGCAGTTACGGCGGAGTCGCCTACGAGCAGTACTTC.

This sequence joins TRBV4-1 and TRBJ1-6; D gene unclear. Trimming removed 1 base from V and 5 bases from J, with 12 bases in between. The germline V gene encodes CDR1 MGHRA and CDR2 YSYEKL. The CDR3 consists of 16 residues. The CDR3 bases are TGCGCCAGCAGCCAAGTTACGACGGTGGATAATTCACCCCTCCACTTT. Translation: CASSQVTTVDNSPLHF.

The chain employs TRBV5-8 and TRBJ2-2; D is undetermined. CDR3 length: 14 amino acids. CDR1 and CDR2 (germline): SGHTS, YDEGEE. V was cut by 4 bases and J by 6 bases, with 13 bases left in between. The CDR3 is CASSLFLMAGELFF. In DNA form, the CDR3 reads TGTGCCAGCAGCCTTTTTCTTATGGCCGGGGAGCTGTTTTTT.

The rearrangement uses TRBV15 and TRBJ2-2; D unclear. V was trimmed by 6 bases and J by 4 bases, leaving 15 bases between them. In germline, CDR1 is LNHNV, CDR2 YYDKDF (reference sequence). This CDR3 has 15 residues. The CDR3 DNA reads TGTGCCACCAGGGAAGCCCCGTCCGGCACCGGGGAGCTGTTTTTT. Translation: CATREAPSGTGELFF.

V usage is TRBV28 and J usage is TRBJ2-3, with 8 bases that match TRBD1. CDR1 and CDR2 from the germline V gene are MDHEN and SYDVKM. The CDR3 extends over 15 amino acids. V lost 4 bases, J lost 2 bases, and 5 bases stayed unmatched. In DNA form, the CDR3 reads TGTGCCAGCAGTTCAGGGGACAGGTCCACAGATACGCAGTATTTT. Protein product: CASSSGDRSTDTQYF.

This chain joins TRBV4-1 and TRBJ2-7; TRBD2 matches 8 bases. Trimming cost V 3 bases and J 4 bases; bases outside gene matches: 14. The germline V gene encodes CDR1 MGHRA and CDR2 YSYEKL. The CDR3 is made up of 17 amino acids. CDR3 in amino acids: CASSQALPSGSSYEQYF. Written as DNA, the CDR3 is TGCGCCAGCAGCCAGGCCCTTCCCAGCGGGAGTTCTTACGAGCAGTACTTC.

This rearrangement joins TRBV6-6 to TRBJ2-2, with 8 bases matching TRBD1. CDR1 MNHNY and CDR2 SVGAGI come from the germline V gene (reference sequence). V was pared by 6 bases and J by 1 base, with 1 base of the junction left unmatched. CDR3 length equals 14 residues. Here the CDR3 reads CASRDRENTGELFF. Here the CDR3 DNA reads TGTGCCAGCAGGGACAGGGAGAACACCGGGGAGCTGTTTTTT.

This chain links TRBV2 with TRBJ2-1; D is unclear. V was trimmed by 6 bases and J by 8 bases, leaving 8 bases between them. The V gene's germline CDR1 is SNHLY and CDR2 FYNNEI. The CDR3 has 11 amino acids. The chain's CDR3 is CASSGTDEQFF. The CDR3 DNA reads as TGTGCCAGCAGCGGTACCGATGAGCAGTTCTTC.

Concerning this clone: This sample includes further DNA sequences coding for the same CDR3. The chain combines TRBV7-9 with TRBJ2-7; D remains unclear. Germline-derived CDR1 and CDR2 are SEHNR and FQNEAQ (reference sequence). CDR3 length: 12 amino acids. V lost 3 bases and J 4 bases, leaving 7 bases between the germline ends. The CDR3 region is CASSLVRYEQYF. CDR3 DNA sequence: TGTGCCAGCAGCTTGGTCCGGTACGAGCAGTACTTC. Using reference TRBV7-9 and TRBJ2-7 for the parts outside the CDR3, the full variable domain is DTGVSQNPRHKITKRGQNVTFRCDPISEHNRLYWYRQTLGQGPEFLTYFQNEAQLEKSRLLSDRFSAERPKGSFSTLEIQRTEQGDSAMYLCASSLVRYEQYFGPGTRLTVT.

The CDR3, as DNA: TGTGCCAGCTGGGGGGCTAGCGGGACCTACGAGCAGTACTTC. This encodes CASWGASGTYEQYF. This chain links TRBV6-1 with TRBJ2-7, with TRBD2 matching 9 bases. The CDR3 runs to 14 residues. Germline CDR1 is MNHNS and CDR2 is SASEGT. V dropped 8 bases and J dropped 2; count of bases not matched to a gene: 7.

This clone was counted only a few times. This chain links TRBV6-1 with TRBJ2-7, with 10 bases matching TRBD1. V lost 3 bases to trimming and J lost 2 bases; unmatched junction nucleotides: 4. This CDR3 contains 15 residues. Germline loops: CDR1 MNHNS, CDR2 SASEGT. Here the CDR3 DNA reads TGTGCCAGCAGTGAGGGACAGGGGATACCCTACGAGCAGTACTTC. This gives the protein CASSEGQGIPYEQYF.

This clone showed up just once. The chain is built from TRBV28 and TRBJ1-2; D is perhaps TRBD1 (5 bases). Germline values: CDR1 MDHEN, CDR2 SYDVKM. The CDR3 is made up of 12 amino acids. Deletions cut 6 bases from V and 5 bases from J, with 10 bases between. CDR3 residues: CASSWGGYGYTF. For the CDR3, the DNA is TGTGCCAGCAGCTGGGGGGGTTATGGCTACACCTTC.

V and J are TRBV19 and TRBJ2-2, with TRBD2 identical over 10 bases. The length of the CDR3 is 15 residues. Germline assignment: CDR1 LNHDA and CDR2 SQIVND (reference sequence). The J segment lost 5 bases and the V segment lost 5 bases, leaving 5 bases of the junction unmatched. CDR3 in DNA: TGTGCCAGTAGTGGGGTAGCGGGAGGAACCGGGGAGCTGTTTTTT. Protein product: CASSGVAGGTGELFF.

The chain carries TRBV19 and TRBJ1-1, with a weak D call TRBD1 (6 bases). The CDR3 length is 15 residues. Trimming took off 4 bases at V and 1 base at J, with 13 bases between the two ends. Germline-derived CDR1 and CDR2 are LNHDA and SQIVND (reference sequence). The CDR3 DNA follows: TGTGCCAGTAGTAGAGGCACAGGGAAGAACACTGAAGCTTTCTTT. Translation: CASSRGTGKNTEAFF.

The chain couples TRBV28 to TRBJ2-3, with D tentatively TRBD1 (5 bases). CDR3 length: 14 residues. Germline V gives CDR1 MDHEN, CDR2 SYDVKM. Deletions cut 2 bases from V and 3 bases from J, with 9 bases between. CDR3 nucleotide sequence: TGTGCCAGCAGTTTAAGGACATCGACAGATACGCAGTATTTT. Protein product: CASSLRTSTDTQYF. The full variable domain, rest sourced from reference TRBV28 and TRBJ2-3, is DVKVTQSSRYLVKRTGEKVFLECVQDMDHENMFWYRQDPGLGLRLIYFSYDVKMKEKGDIPEGYSVSREKKERFSLILESASTNQTSMYLCASSLRTSTDTQYFGPGTRLTVL.

This chain uses TRBV10-1 with TRBJ1-4, with 7 bases that match TRBD1. This CDR3 comprises 15 residues. V lost 8 bases and J lost 2; bases outside the gene matches: 8. The germline gives CDR1 WNHNN, CDR2 SYGVQD (reference sequence). The CDR3 DNA is TGCGCCAGCGGGCTTCCGGGACAGACTAATGAAAAACTGTTTTTT. Its translation: CASGLPGQTNEKLFF.

This chain uses TRBV11-3 with TRBJ2-1; D gene ambiguous. There are 15 residues in the CDR3. V shed 0 bases and J shed 6 bases, with 12 bases lying between them. The V gene's germline CDR1 is SGHNT and CDR2 YENEEA. The CDR3: CASSLESVGLNEQFF. The CDR3 region has the DNA TGTGCCAGCAGCTTAGAGTCCGTTGGTCTCAATGAGCAGTTCTTC.

The chain recombines TRBV6-1 with TRBJ2-7, with D perhaps assigned TRBD1 or TRBD2 (5 bases each). Germline-derived CDR1 and CDR2 are MNHNS and SASEGT. The V end lost 6 bases, the J end lost 2 bases, and 17 bases lay between the germline ends. The CDR3 totals 15 residues. In DNA form, the CDR3 reads TGTGCCAGCAGGAGATCAGGGAGCCCGGCCTACGAGCAGTACTTC. As protein: CASRRSGSPAYEQYF.

Comments on this clone: This same CDR3 is encoded by further DNA sequences in the sample. This sequence joins TRBV4-1 and TRBJ2-7; 11 bases match TRBD2. The V gene's germline CDR1 is MGHRA and CDR2 YSYEKL. V gave up 1 base and J gave up 4 bases; unmatched junction bases: 6. This CDR3 is 16 amino acids long. CDR3 amino acids: CASSQGRLAGIYEQYF. CDR3 bases: TGCGCCAGCAGCCAAGGGAGACTAGCGGGGATTTACGAGCAGTACTTC.

V gene TRBV18 combines with J gene TRBJ2-5; possibly TRBD1 or TRBD2 for D (5 bases each). The CDR3 totals 14 residues. Trimming stripped 3 bases from V and 4 bases from J, with 12 bases between. Germline V gene sequence: CDR1 KGHSH, CDR2 LQKENI. The CDR3 DNA is TGTGCCAGCTCACCGGGGGACGGAGGAGAGACCCAGTACTTC. This codes for CASSPGDGGETQYF.

V and J are TRBV4-1 and TRBJ2-2; no reliable D call. This CDR3 is built from 12 residues. Trimming stripped 8 bases from V and 5 bases from J, with 9 bases between. Looked up from germline, CDR1 is MGHRA and CDR2 is YSYEKL. CDR3 amino acids: CASSLRTGELFF. CDR3 DNA sequence: TGCGCCAGCTCTTTGAGAACCGGGGAGCTGTTTTTT.

The chain joins TRBV2 to TRBJ2-7; maybe TRBD2 (6 bases). The V end was cut by 6 bases, the J end by 4 bases, with 16 bases between. Germline lookup yields CDR1 SNHLY and CDR2 FYNNEI. This CDR3 is 14 amino acids long. The CDR3 DNA reads as TGTGCCAGCAGGGTGAGCGGGCTCCCGTACGAGCAGTACTTC. It translates to CASRVSGLPYEQYF.

The chain combines TRBV9 with TRBJ2-1; a weak D match, TRBD2 (6 bases). This CDR3 is 16 amino acids long. Per the germline V gene, CDR1 is SGDLS and CDR2 is YYNGEE. V dropped 5 bases and J dropped 9 bases, with 24 bases sitting between them. The CDR3 region is CASSLTAPLAVGEQFF. Written as DNA, the CDR3 is TGTGCCAGCAGTCTGACCGCCCCACTAGCTGTCGGTGAGCAGTTCTTC.

The chain combines TRBV15 with TRBJ2-7, with TRBD2 as a possible D gene (5 bases). V was clipped by 5 bases and J by 3 bases, with 14 bases between them. There are 14 residues in the CDR3. CDR1 is LNHNV and CDR2 is YYDKDF in the germline V gene (reference sequence). The CDR3 region has the DNA TGTGCCACCAGCGACTCCGGTGAGGGCTACGAGCAGTACTTC. Its translation is CATSDSGEGYEQYF.